The T cell receptor (beta chain) under discussion was sequenced for a study of blood T cell repertoires in COVID-19. Profiling relied on immunoSEQ multiplex PCR, and the TCRdb table lists in-frame clones only, not all of them. The data contain about 220,000 clones, roughly 84% of them singletons. The CDR3 length is 15 residues. V lost 2 bases, J lost 3 bases, and 13 bases lay in between. Germline CDR1 and CDR2: LGHDT and YNNKEL (reference sequence). The TCR originated in a woman older than 75 with acute or convalescent COVID-19. The rearrangement links TRBV3-1 (or the pseudogene TRBV3-2) to TRBJ1-2; D is uncertain. The specimen sequenced was peripheral blood. The CDR3 sequence is CASSQTRISDYGYTF. The CDR3 nucleotides read TGTGCCAGCAGCCAAACTAGAATCTCGGACTATGGCTACACCTTC.